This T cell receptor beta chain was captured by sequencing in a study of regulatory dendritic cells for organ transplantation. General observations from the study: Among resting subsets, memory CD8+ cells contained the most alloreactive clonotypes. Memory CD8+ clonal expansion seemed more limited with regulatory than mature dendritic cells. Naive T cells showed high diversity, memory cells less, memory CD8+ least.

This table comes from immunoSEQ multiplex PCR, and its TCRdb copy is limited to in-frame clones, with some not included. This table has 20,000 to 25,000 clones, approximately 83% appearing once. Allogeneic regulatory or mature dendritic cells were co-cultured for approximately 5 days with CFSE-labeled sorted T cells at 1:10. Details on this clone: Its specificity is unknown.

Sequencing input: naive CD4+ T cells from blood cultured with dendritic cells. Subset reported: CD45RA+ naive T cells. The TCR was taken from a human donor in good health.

CDR3 sequence (DNA): TGTGCCAGCAGTGAAGGAAACACCGGGGAGCTGTTTTTT. Encoded protein: CASSEGNTGELFF. The rearrangement joins TRBV6-4 to TRBJ2-2; unclear D gene. Trimming stripped 3 bases from V and 2 bases from J, with 4 bases between. This CDR3 comprises 13 residues. CDR1 and CDR2 from the germline V gene are MRHNA and SNTAGT.